This T cell receptor beta chain derives from a study of blood T cell repertoires in COVID-19. The overall study: Acute-phase and convalescent COVID-19 samples originated in the United States, Italy and Spain.

Only in-frame clones appear in the TCRdb table, and some are missing; sequencing was by immunoSEQ multiplex PCR. The data show a few hundred thousand clones, around 87% seen once. The CDR3 extends over 14 amino acids. V was pared by 4 bases and J by 4 bases, with 13 bases between. Looked up from germline, CDR1 is LNHDA and CDR2 is SQIVND (reference sequence). The sample taken for sequencing was PBMCs or T cells enriched from blood (not recorded which). The chain links TRBV19 to TRBJ1-2, with TRBD1 as a possible D gene (5 bases). The source of this sequence is a man aged 35-49 years in a cohort exposed to, infected with or recovered from COVID-19 (not recorded which). The CDR3 nucleotides read TGTGCCAGTAGTAACCGAAGGAGGGGCTATGGCTACACCTTC. This gives the protein CASSNRRRGYGYTF.